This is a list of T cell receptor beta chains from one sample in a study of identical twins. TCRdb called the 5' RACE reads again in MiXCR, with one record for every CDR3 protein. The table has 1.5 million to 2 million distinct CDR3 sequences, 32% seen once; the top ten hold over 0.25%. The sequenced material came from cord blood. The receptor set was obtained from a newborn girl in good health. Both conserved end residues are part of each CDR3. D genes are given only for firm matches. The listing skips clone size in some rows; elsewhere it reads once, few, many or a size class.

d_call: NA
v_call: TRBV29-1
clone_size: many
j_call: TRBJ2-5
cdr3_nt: TGCAGCGTTGAGAGAGGAGAGACCCAGTACTTC
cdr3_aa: CSVERGETQYF

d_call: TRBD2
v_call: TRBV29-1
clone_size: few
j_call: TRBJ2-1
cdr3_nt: TGCAGCTCAAGAAGTAGGGGATCTAGCGGGAGAGCCTACAATGAGCAGTTCTTC
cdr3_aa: CSSRSRGSSGRAYNEQFF

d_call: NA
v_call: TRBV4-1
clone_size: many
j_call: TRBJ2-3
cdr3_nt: TGTGCCAGCAGCCAAGAGGGCCCAGATACGCAGTATTTT
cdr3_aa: CASSQEGPDTQYF

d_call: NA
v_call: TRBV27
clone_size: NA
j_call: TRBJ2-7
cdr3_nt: TGTGCCAGCAGTAAGACAGAATACAATGAGCAGTACTTC
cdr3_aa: CASSKTEYNEQYF

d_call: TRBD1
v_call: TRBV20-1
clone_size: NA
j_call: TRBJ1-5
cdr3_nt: TGCAGTGCTAGGGGGACCGGGACAGGGGGCTCTCAGCCCCAGCATTTT
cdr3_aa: CSARGTGTGGSQPQHF

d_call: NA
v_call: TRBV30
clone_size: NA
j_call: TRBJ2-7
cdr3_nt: TGTGCCTGGAGTGTGTGGAACGAGCAGTACTTC
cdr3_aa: CAWSVWNEQYF

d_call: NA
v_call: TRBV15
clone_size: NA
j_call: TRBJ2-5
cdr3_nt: TGTGCCACCAGCAGAACTAGCCTGAGCTCCTACAATGAGCAGTACTTC
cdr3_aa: CATSRTSLSSYNEQYF

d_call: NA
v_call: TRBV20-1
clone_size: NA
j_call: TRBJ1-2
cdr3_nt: TGCAGTGCTAGTACTGAGGTGGGGCATGGCTACACCTTC
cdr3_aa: CSASTEVGHGYTF

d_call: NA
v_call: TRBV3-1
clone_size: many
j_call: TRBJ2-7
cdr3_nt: TGTGCCAGCAGCCGGTCGGACTTCTACGAGCAGTACTTC
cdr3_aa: CASSRSDFYEQYF

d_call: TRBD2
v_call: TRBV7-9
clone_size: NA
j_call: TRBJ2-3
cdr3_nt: TGTGCCAGCAGTCGGACTAGCGAAAATACGCAGTATTTT
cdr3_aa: CASSRTSENTQYF

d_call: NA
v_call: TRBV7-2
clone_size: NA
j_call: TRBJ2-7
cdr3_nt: TGTGCCAGCAGCTTAGTGGTATCTCGCGTCAGAGGGCTATACAATGAGCAGTACTTC
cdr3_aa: CASSLVVSRVRGLYNEQYF

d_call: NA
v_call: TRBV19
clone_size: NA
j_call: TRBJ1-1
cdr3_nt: TGTGCCAGCGGGGAGCGCACTGAAGCTTTCTTT
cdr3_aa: CASGERTEAFF

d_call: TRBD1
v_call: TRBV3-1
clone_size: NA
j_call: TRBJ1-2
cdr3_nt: TGTGCCAGCAGCCACCCGGGACAGGGCACTGACTATGGCTACACCTTC
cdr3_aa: CASSHPGQGTDYGYTF

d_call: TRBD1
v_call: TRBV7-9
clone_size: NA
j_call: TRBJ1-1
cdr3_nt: TGTGCCAGCAGGTCACAGGGGGCTAAAATGAACACTGAAGCTTTCTTT
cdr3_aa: CASRSQGAKMNTEAFF

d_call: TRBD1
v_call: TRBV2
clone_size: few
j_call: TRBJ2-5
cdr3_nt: TGTGCCAGCAGTTTGGGACAGGGGTTGAGAGAGACCCAGTACTTC
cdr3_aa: CASSLGQGLRETQYF

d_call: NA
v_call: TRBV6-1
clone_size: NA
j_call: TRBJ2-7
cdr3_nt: TGTGCCAGCAGCCGTTTACCCTTGGTTTACGAGCAGTACTTC
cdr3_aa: CASSRLPLVYEQYF

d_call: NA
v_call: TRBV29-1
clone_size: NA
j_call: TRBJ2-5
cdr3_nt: TGCAGCGTCCCGGGCCCCCATGGGGAGACCCAGTACTTC
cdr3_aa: CSVPGPHGETQYF

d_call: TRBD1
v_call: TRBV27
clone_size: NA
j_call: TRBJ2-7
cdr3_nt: TGTGCCAGCAGATCGGACAGGGGGCCGCCCCGCGAGCAGTACTTC
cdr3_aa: CASRSDRGPPREQYF

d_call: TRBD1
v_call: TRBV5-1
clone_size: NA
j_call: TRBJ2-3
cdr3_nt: TGCGCCAGCAGCTCCTTCCCAGGGGGCGCAAGCACAGATACGCAGTATTTT
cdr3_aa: CASSSFPGGASTDTQYF

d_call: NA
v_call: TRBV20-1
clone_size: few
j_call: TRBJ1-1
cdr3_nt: TGCAGTGCTAGTGAGCGGAAAGCTTTCTTT
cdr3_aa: CSASERKAFF

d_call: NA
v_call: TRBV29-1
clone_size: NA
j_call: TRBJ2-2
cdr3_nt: TGCAGCGTTGATTGGGCAACCACCGGGGAGCTGTTTTTT
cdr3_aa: CSVDWATTGELFF

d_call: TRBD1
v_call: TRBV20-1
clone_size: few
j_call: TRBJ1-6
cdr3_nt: TGCAGTGCTAGTGATACAGGGGGTAATAATTCACCCCTCCACTTT
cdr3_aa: CSASDTGGNNSPLHF